A selection of T cell receptor beta chains follows, all from one sample in a study of cytomegalovirus exposure and HLA in healthy donors. TCRdb's copy holds only in-frame clones and misses some; the assay was immunoSEQ multiplex PCR. This table has over 150,000 clones, roughly three quarters appearing once. Material: PBMCs. The receptors stem from a woman aged 18-29 years in good health and CMV-seronegative. CDR3s leave out the opening cysteine and the closing phenylalanine or tryptophan. Each record gives: clone size, V gene, J gene, CDR3 protein. Size is omitted from some rows. Given values are once, few, many or a class for expanded clones.

once	TRBV2	TRBJ1-1	ASSANSIYTEAF
NA	TRBV6-5	TRBJ2-4	ASSYGAGGTMWY
once	TRBV11-2	TRBJ1-2	ASSLSQGQGYGYT
NA	TRBV6-6	TRBJ1-3	ASSLQQGESGNTIY
once	TRBV28	TRBJ1-5	ASSPSGYNQPQH
NA	TRBV5-1	TRBJ2-2	ASSSSGTSVVELF
few	TRBV9	TRBJ1-2	ASSGGVGYGYT
once	TRBV6-6	TRBJ1-3	ASSQRTGVGNTIY
NA	TRBV5-1	TRBJ1-2	ASSDQTGVSYGYT
few	TRBV10-3	TRBJ2-1	AISEGTSGNEQF
NA	TRBV7-3	TRBJ1-1	ASSTGQNTEAF
NA	TRBV19	TRBJ1-1	ASSQPTGMNTEAF
NA	TRBV7-9	TRBJ2-1	ASSPPQGMSNEQF
NA	TRBV5-6	TRBJ2-7	ASSLRGKVHSYEQY
few	TRBV28	TRBJ2-3	ASSFPPLTSGIETDTQY
NA	TRBV18	TRBJ2-5	ASSPYQVRGETQY